This T cell receptor beta chain appears in the sequencing data of a study of blood T cell repertoires in COVID-19. As for the study in general: Both acute and convalescent COVID-19 samples were obtained from the United States, Italy and Spain. The analysed material was cDNA or gDNA that came from T cells, B-cell-depleted T cells, or PBMCs.

In the authors' workflow: Amplification of reference gene primers was used by the study to estimate nucleated cell counts. Clones were sequenced by immunoSEQ multiplex PCR, and TCRdb holds only the in-frame ones, with some missing. That table supplies the V and J calls and clone size; D and trimming were determined from the DNA. This table holds 97,000 or so clones, roughly 80% found once. The germline gives CDR1 LNHDA, CDR2 SQIVND (reference sequence). The CDR3 length is 15 residues. V dropped 6 bases and J dropped 9; count of bases not matched to a gene: 11. This chain uses TRBV19 with TRBJ1-6, with 7 positions matching TRBD1. The TCR sequence derives from a human donor in a cohort sampled during active COVID-19. The material sequenced was peripheral blood. The CDR3 sequence is CASREQGPGVSPLHF. CDR3 in DNA: TGTGCCAGTAGGGAACAGGGGCCGGGGGTTTCACCCCTCCACTTT.